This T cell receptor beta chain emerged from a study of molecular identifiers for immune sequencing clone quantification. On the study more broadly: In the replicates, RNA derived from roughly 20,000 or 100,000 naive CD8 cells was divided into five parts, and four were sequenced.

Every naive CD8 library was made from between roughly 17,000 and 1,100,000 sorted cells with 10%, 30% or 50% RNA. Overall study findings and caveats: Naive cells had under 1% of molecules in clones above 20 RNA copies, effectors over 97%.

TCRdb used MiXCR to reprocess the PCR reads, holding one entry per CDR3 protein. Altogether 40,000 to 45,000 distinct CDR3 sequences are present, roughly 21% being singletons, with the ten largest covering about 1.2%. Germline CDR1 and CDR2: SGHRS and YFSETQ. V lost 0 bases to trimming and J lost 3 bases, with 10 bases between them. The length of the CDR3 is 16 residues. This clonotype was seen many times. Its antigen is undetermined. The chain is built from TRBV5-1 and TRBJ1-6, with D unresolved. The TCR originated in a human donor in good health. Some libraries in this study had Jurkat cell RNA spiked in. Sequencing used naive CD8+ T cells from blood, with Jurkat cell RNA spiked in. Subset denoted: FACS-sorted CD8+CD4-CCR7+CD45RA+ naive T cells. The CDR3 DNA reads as TGCGCCAGCAGCTTGGAAGTCCTCAGCTATAATTCACCCCTCCACTTT. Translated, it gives CASSLEVLSYNSPLHF.